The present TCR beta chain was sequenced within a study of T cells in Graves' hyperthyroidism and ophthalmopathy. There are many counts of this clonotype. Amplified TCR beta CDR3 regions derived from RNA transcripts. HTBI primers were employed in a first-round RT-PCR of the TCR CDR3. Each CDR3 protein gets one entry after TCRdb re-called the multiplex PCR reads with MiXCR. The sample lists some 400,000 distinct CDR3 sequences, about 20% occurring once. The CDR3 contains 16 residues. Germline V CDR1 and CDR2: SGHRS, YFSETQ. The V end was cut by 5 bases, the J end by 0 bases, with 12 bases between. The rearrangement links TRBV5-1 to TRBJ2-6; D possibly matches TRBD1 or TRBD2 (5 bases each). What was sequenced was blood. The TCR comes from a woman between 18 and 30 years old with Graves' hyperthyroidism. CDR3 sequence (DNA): TGCGCCAGCAGGAGGGACGCACACTCTGGGGCCAACGTCCTGACTTTC. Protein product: CASRRDAHSGANVLTF.